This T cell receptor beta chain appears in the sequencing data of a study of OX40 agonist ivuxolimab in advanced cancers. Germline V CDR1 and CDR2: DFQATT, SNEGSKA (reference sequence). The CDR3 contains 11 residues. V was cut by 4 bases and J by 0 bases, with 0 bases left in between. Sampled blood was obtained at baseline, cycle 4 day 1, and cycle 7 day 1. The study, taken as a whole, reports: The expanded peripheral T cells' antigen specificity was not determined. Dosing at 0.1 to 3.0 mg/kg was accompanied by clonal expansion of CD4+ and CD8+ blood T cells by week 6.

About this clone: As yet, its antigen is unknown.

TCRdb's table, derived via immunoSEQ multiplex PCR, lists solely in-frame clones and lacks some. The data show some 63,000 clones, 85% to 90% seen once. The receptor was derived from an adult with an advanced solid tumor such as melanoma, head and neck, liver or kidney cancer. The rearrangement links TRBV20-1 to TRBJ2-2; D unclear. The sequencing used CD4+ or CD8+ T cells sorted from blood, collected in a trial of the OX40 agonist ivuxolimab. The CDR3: CSATNTGELFF. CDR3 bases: TGCAGTGCTACGAACACCGGGGAGCTGTTTTTT.